This T cell receptor beta chain was obtained from a study of cytomegalovirus exposure and HLA in healthy donors. Background on the study: The same platform was used for the 110 or so validation repertoires as for the roughly 730 first-cohort repertoires, as reported in a later analysis.

Clones were read by immunoSEQ multiplex PCR, and TCRdb kept only the in-frame ones, dropping some. The table includes roughly 330,000 clones, roughly 90% detected once. Study-wide results and limits: In the 120 or so validation repertoires, approximately 93% of cluster scores exceeded 0, per a later analysis. The dataset shows that most TCR sequences were rare, while some public TCRs occurred in many donors.

The sample holds a few counts of this clone. Its antigen is unidentified. V dropped 5 bases and J dropped 9; count of bases not matched to a gene: 11. Germline V gene data show CDR1 as MNHNY and CDR2 as SVGAGI (reference sequence). CDR3 length: 16 amino acids. The sequencing sample was made of PBMCs. The origin of this receptor is a woman in her 30s in good health and CMV-seropositive. The V call is TRBV6-6, the J call TRBJ1-6, with 9 positions matching TRBD1. As DNA, the CDR3 is TGTGCCAGCAGTACTAATACAGGGGGCGGGGGTTCACCCCTCCACTTT. The encoded protein is CASSTNTGGGGSPLHF.